The T cell receptor (beta chain) under discussion was sequenced for a study of cytomegalovirus exposure and HLA in healthy donors. The CDR3 is 14 residues long. Germline V CDR1 and CDR2: SGHRS, YFSETQ. V lost 3 bases and J lost 8, with 17 bases in between. PCR primers comprised 60 Vbeta and 13 Jbeta primers. Libraries were prepared by immunoSEQ multiplex PCR; TCRdb keeps only in-frame clonotypes and omits some of them. The table shows 150,000 to 200,000 clones, with 65% to 85% occurring only once. The rearrangement links TRBV5-1 to TRBJ1-2, with no clear D. The sequenced sample was PBMCs. The clonotype was recovered from a woman younger than 30 in good health and CMV-seronegative. CDR3 sequence reads: CASSYSSNFEGYTF. The CDR3 bases are TGCGCCAGCAGCTACTCCTCGAATTTCGAGGGCTACACCTTC.